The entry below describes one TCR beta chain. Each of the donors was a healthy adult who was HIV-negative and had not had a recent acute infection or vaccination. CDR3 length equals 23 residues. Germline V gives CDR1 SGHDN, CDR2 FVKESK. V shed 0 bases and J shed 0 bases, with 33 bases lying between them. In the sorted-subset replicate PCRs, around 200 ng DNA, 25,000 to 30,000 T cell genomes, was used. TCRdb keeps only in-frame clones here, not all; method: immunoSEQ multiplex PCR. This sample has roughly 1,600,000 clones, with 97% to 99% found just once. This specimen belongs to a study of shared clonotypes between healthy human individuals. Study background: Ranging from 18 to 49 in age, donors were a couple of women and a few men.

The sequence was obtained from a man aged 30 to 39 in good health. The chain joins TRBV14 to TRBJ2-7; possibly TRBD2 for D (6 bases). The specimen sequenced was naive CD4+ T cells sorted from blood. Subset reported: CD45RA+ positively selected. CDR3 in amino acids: CASSQDSTWTNRDGKPNSYEQYF. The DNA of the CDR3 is TGTGCCAGCAGCCAAGATAGCACGTGGACTAATAGGGACGGAAAGCCAAACTCCTACGAGCAGTACTTC.